One and the same sample provided the 21 T cell receptor beta chains below, sequenced in a study of T cell clones after liver transplantation. TCRdb keeps only in-frame clones here, not all; method: immunoSEQ multiplex PCR. The data contain 60,000 or so clones, about two thirds of them singletons. The sequenced sample was CD4+ T cells from blood, obtained before liver transplant. The origin of the receptors is a human donor who received a liver transplant.

Only one count was recorded for this clone. The J gene is TRBJ2-5, the V gene TRBV7-6, with D perhaps TRBD2 (5 bases). Per the germline V gene, CDR1 is SGHVS and CDR2 is FNYEAQ. CDR3 length: 15 residues. The V and J ends lost 4 bases and 5 bases respectively, with 17 bases between them. CDR3: CASSWAAGEEETQYF. In nucleotides, the CDR3 is TGTGCCAGCAGCTGGGCCGCGGGTGAGGAGGAGACCCAGTACTTC.

V usage is TRBV2 and J usage is TRBJ1-6; no reliable D call. The CDR3 is made up of 13 amino acids. Trimming cost V 3 bases and J 8 bases, with 8 bases left between them. Germline V lookup: CDR1 SNHLY, CDR2 FYNNEI. The CDR3 here is CASSESVDSPLHF. CDR3 nucleotide sequence: TGTGCCAGCAGTGAGTCCGTAGATTCACCCCTCCACTTT.

V is TRBV7-2 and J is TRBJ1-2; D is unclear. Deletions cut 1 base from V and 2 bases from J, with 5 bases between. Germline assignment: CDR1 SGHTA and CDR2 FQGNSA. The length of the CDR3 is 13 residues. CDR3 loop: CASSLGANYGYTF. The CDR3 nucleotides read TGTGCCAGCAGCTTAGGGGCCAACTATGGCTACACCTTC.

The rearrangement joins TRBV30 to TRBJ2-2; 7 bases are a match to TRBD2. Germline-derived CDR1 and CDR2 are GTSNPN and SVGIG (reference sequence). V dropped 0 bases and J dropped 5; count of bases not matched to a gene: 9. The CDR3 spans 16 residues. The CDR3 loop is CAWSVLGGGETGELFF. CDR3 DNA: TGTGCCTGGAGTGTACTTGGTGGGGGGGAAACCGGGGAGCTGTTTTTT. The whole variable domain, remainder taken from reference TRBV30 and TRBJ2-2, is SQTIHQWPATLVQPVGSPLSLECTVEGTSNPNLYWYRQAAGRGLQLLFYSVGIGQISSEVPQNLSASRPQDRQFILSSKKLLLSDSGFYLCAWSVLGGGETGELFFGEGSRLTVL.

V gene TRBV7-9 combines with J gene TRBJ1-5; possibly TRBD1 for D (5 bases). There are 14 residues in the CDR3. CDR1 and CDR2 from the germline V gene are SEHNR and FQNEAQ (reference sequence). With 5 bases removed from V and 3 bases from J, the gap between germline ends came to 11 bases. The CDR3 DNA sequence: TGTGCCAGCAGCCGCGGACAAGACAATCAGCCCCAGCATTTT. This gives the protein CASSRGQDNQPQHF.

There are a few counts of this clone. The chain links TRBV9 to TRBJ2-2, with 9 bases aligning to TRBD2. The CDR3 length is 13 residues. J was trimmed by 8 bases and V by 2 bases; bases with no gene match: 1. Germline CDR1 SGDLS, CDR2 YYNGEE. The CDR3 region has the DNA TGTGCCAGCAGCGTGCTAGCGGGGGGGGAGCTGTTTTTT. This gives the protein CASSVLAGGELFF.

This chain joins TRBV2 and TRBJ2-1, with D uncertain. The CDR3 sequence is 13 residues long. Looked up from germline, CDR1 is SNHLY and CDR2 is FYNNEI. V shed 2 bases and J shed 4 bases, with 6 bases lying between them. The CDR3 here is CASSEQAYNEQFF. The DNA for the CDR3 is TGTGCCAGCAGTGAACAGGCGTACAATGAGCAGTTCTTC.

The chain uses TRBV10-3 and TRBJ2-1; 12 bases match TRBD2. CDR3 length: 16 amino acids. Germline V gene data show CDR1 as ENHRY and CDR2 as SYGVKD. With V trimmed by 2 bases and J by 4 bases, 3 bases remained unmatched. The CDR3 sequence is CAISETSGRSYNEQFF. CDR3 nucleotide sequence: TGTGCCATCAGTGAGACTAGCGGGAGGTCATACAATGAGCAGTTCTTC.

The chain couples TRBV6-6 to TRBJ2-3; no reliable D call. CDR3 size: 11 residues. Germline lookup yields CDR1 MNHNY and CDR2 SVGAGI (reference sequence). V was shortened by 8 bases and J by 6 bases, with 9 bases between the two germline ends. The CDR3 region has the DNA TGTGCCAGCGCTACCTTCGATACGCAGTATTTT. Translation: CASATFDTQYF.

The rearrangement links TRBV5-1 to TRBJ2-1; the match to TRBD2 covers 12 bases. Trimming took 0 bases from V and 7 from J; bases not matched to a gene: 11. This CDR3 has 18 amino acids. Germline CDR1 and CDR2: SGHRS and YFSETQ. CDR3 DNA: TGCGCCAGCAGCTTGGGACTAGCGGGGGCCCCCTTCCGGAATGAGCAGTTCTTC. It specifies CASSLGLAGAPFRNEQFF.

This clone was observed a few times. V gene TRBV7-6 combines with J gene TRBJ2-7; 7 bases map to TRBD1. V shed 8 bases, J shed 2 bases, and the junction held 6 bases outside the gene matches. The length of the CDR3 is 13 residues. From germline, CDR1 is SGHVS and CDR2 FNYEAQ. The CDR3 reads CASPTGAPYEQYF. The CDR3 DNA follows: TGTGCCAGCCCCACAGGGGCGCCCTACGAGCAGTACTTC.

The V and J genes are TRBV5-6 and TRBJ2-5; D perhaps matches TRBD1 (5 bases). Trimming removed 3 bases at V and 2 bases at J, with 11 bases between. CDR3 length equals 14 residues. CDR1 is SGHDT, CDR2 YYEEEE, per germline. The CDR3 spells CASSSRTTQETQYF. DNA of the CDR3: TGTGCCAGCAGCTCGAGGACAACTCAAGAGACCCAGTACTTC.

CDR3 region: CASSQGQGYQPQHF. In nucleotides, the CDR3 is TGTGCCAGCAGCCAAGGACAGGGTTATCAGCCCCAGCATTTT. V and J are TRBV14 and TRBJ1-5, with 7 bases matching TRBD1. The CDR3 loop spans 14 amino acids. V gave up 1 base and J gave up 5 bases; unmatched junction bases: 2. Germline values: CDR1 SGHDN, CDR2 FVKESK.

This clone was found once. V gene TRBV5-1 combines with J gene TRBJ1-6; 8 bases map to TRBD1. The CDR3 consists of 15 residues. Unmatched junction bases numbered 5, after V lost 0 bases and J lost 9 bases. Per the germline V gene, CDR1 is SGHRS and CDR2 is YFSETQ. The CDR3 here is CASSLAPDRVSPLHF. The CDR3 DNA sequence: TGCGCCAGCAGCTTGGCCCCGGACAGGGTTTCACCCCTCCACTTT.

The rearrangement uses TRBV5-1 and TRBJ1-3, with D unclear. In germline, CDR1 is SGHRS, CDR2 YFSETQ. Trimming shortened V by 1 base and J by 0 bases, and 8 bases separated the two germline ends. This CDR3 has 15 amino acids. The CDR3 protein is CASSLSSNSGNTIYF. CDR3 DNA sequence: TGCGCCAGCAGCTTGTCTTCTAACTCTGGAAACACCATATATTTT.

The chain employs TRBV30 and TRBJ1-6; TRBD1 matches at 10 bases. V lost 4 bases, J lost 7 bases, and 10 bases stayed unmatched. CDR1 is GTSNPN, CDR2 SVGIG, per germline (reference sequence). The CDR3 is 16 amino acids. The CDR3: CAWNLGTGDGNSPLHF. CDR3 coding DNA: TGTGCCTGGAACCTGGGGACAGGGGATGGAAATTCACCCCTCCACTTT.

V gene TRBV7-8 combines with J gene TRBJ1-4; TRBD1 is a possible D gene (6 bases). The ends were cut back, 5 bases at V and 10 bases at J, with 11 bases in the middle. Per germline, CDR1 SGHVS and CDR2 FQNEAQ. This CDR3 spans 12 amino acids. The CDR3 nucleotides read TGTGCCAGCAGCCCAAGGGGGGGAAAACTGTTTTTT. Protein: CASSPRGGKLFF.

V usage is TRBV4-2 and J usage is TRBJ2-7; maybe TRBD2 (5 bases). V was shortened by 1 base and J by 0 bases, with 13 bases between the two germline ends. The CDR3 has 16 amino acids. Germline lookup yields CDR1 LGHNA and CDR2 YNFKEQ. CDR3 loop: CASSQGRAGTSYEQYF. In DNA, the CDR3 is TGTGCCAGCAGCCAAGGGCGGGCAGGTACCTCCTACGAGCAGTACTTC.

V and J are TRBV18 and TRBJ1-6; 8 nucleotides align to TRBD1. V dropped 6 bases and J dropped 7; count of bases not matched to a gene: 14. The CDR3 has 17 amino acids. Germline-derived CDR1 and CDR2 are KGHSH and LQKENI. CDR3 in DNA: TGTGCCAGCTCCCTATCCCCAGGGGGCGCAGGAAATTCACCCCTCCACTTT. Protein: CASSLSPGGAGNSPLHF.

This clone appeared once. This chain links TRBV18 with TRBJ1-1, with D possibly TRBD1 on 5 matching bases. The V end lost 0 bases, the J end lost 1 base, and 9 bases lay between the germline ends. Germline V lookup: CDR1 KGHSH, CDR2 LQKENI. CDR3 size: 15 residues. CDR3 protein: CASSPPGEGNTEAFF. CDR3 nucleotide sequence: TGTGCCAGCTCACCACCGGGGGAGGGGAACACTGAAGCTTTCTTT.

The CDR3 DNA follows: TGCGCCAGCAGCGGGGGGGCGGTTAGAGATACGCAGTATTTT. This gives the protein CASSGGAVRDTQYF. V is TRBV5-1 and J is TRBJ2-3; D is possibly TRBD2 (7 bases). Germline assignment: CDR1 SGHRS and CDR2 YFSETQ. CDR3 size: 14 residues. V lost 4 bases and J lost 5, with 14 bases in between.